This T cell receptor beta chain was retrieved from a study of cytomegalovirus exposure and HLA in healthy donors. The V segment lost 4 bases and the J segment 2 bases; nucleotides outside the gene matches: 3. Germline lookup yields CDR1 MNHNS and CDR2 SASEGT. This CDR3 spans 15 amino acids. The method was immunoSEQ multiplex PCR; TCRdb's version includes in-frame clones alone and lacks a portion of them. Among about 130,000 clones listed, 94% were seen once. Source material: PBMCs. The sequence was collected from a man aged 18 to 30 in good health and CMV-seropositive. This chain connects TRBV6-1 to TRBJ2-2, with 8 nucleotides matching TRBD1. CDR3 in DNA: TGTGCCAGCAGTGGGGGACAGGCTAACACCGGGGAGCTGTTTTTT. This translates into CASSGGQANTGELFF.